The source of this T cell receptor (beta chain) is a study of T cell responses to AZD1222 COVID-19 vaccine. Study observations and caveats: Baseline serology detected seropositivity in only a handful of AZD1222 recipients. Clonal diversity may have been underestimated, and the donors were mostly white British, with more females than males. Every sample of the repertoires postdated the peak T cell response.

The data were produced by immunoSEQ multiplex PCR, yet TCRdb's version contains in-frame clones alone and is incomplete. Here the sample spans roughly 150,000 clones, less than 90% being singletons. Regarding this clone: No antigen is known for it.

The CDR3 loop spans 17 amino acids. Germline lookup yields CDR1 MDHEN and CDR2 SYDVKM. V lost 2 bases to trimming and J lost 4 bases; unmatched junction nucleotides: 7. The source of this sequence is an adult who had recovered from COVID-19. The V and J genes are TRBV28 and TRBJ2-1; 11 nucleotides line up with TRBD2. The starting material was peripheral blood, obtained after recovery from COVID-19. The CDR3 nucleotides read TGTGCCAGCAGTTTAGGCGCTAGCGGGAGGATATACAATGAGCAGTTCTTC. It is translated as CASSLGASGRIYNEQFF.